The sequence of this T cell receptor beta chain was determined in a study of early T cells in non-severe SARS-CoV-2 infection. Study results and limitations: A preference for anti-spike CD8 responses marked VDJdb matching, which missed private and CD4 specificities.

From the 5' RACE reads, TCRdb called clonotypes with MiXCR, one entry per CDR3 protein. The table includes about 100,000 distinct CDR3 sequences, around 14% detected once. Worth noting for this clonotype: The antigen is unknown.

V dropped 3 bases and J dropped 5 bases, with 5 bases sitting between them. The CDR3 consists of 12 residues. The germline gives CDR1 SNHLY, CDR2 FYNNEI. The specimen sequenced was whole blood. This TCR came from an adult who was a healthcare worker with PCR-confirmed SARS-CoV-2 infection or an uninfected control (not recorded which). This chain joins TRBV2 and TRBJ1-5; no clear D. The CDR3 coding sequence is TGTGCCAGCAGTGAGAGCTATCAGCCCCAGCATTTT. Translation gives CASSESYQPQHF.